Included here is one T cell receptor beta chain sequence, with context. TCRdb's table, derived via immunoSEQ multiplex PCR, lists solely in-frame clones and lacks some. The sample includes more than 70,000 clones, 90% to 97% seen only once; the top ten take under 2%. The source of the sample is a study of T cell clonotyping in hematopoietic cell transplantation. Across the study: Pretransplant recipient samples were taken after cytoreduction.

Time point described: recipient sample about 28 days before transplant, after cytoreduction. V lost 3 bases to trimming and J lost 0 bases; unmatched junction nucleotides: 5. The CDR3 is made up of 15 amino acids. CDR1 is SGDLS and CDR2 is YYNGEE in the germline V gene. This specimen was peripheral blood mononuclear cells, taken before stem cell transplant. The origin of this receptor is a woman aged 45-60 years with acute myeloid leukemia. Some clones in this sample may be carry-over from other donors' samples. This chain links TRBV9 with TRBJ1-2; TRBD1 agrees at 7 bases. CDR3 loop: CASSEQGLANYGYTF. DNA for the CDR3: TGTGCCAGCAGCGAACAGGGGTTAGCTAACTATGGCTACACCTTC.